Given below is one T cell receptor beta chain in context. Its antigen is currently unknown. The source of the sample is a study of T cells after yellow fever vaccination. At the level of the study: Libraries from low-cell-number fractions were prepared with the SMART-Seq v4 Ultra Low Input RNA kit. Study-level findings and limits: In post-booster samples, most primary-vaccination clones reappeared (approximately 95% CD4, approximately 91% CD8). The secondary response showed a weaker magnitude and a faster peak, day 5 versus 15.

The germline CDR1 and CDR2 sequences are SEHNR and FQNEAQ (reference sequence). With 5 bases clipped from V and 3 bases from J, the junction kept 8 bases outside the gene matches. There are 16 residues in the CDR3. Each CDR3 protein gets one entry after TCRdb re-called the 5' RACE reads with MiXCR. The sample holds about 73,000 distinct CDR3 sequences, approximately 7.5% seen once. This chain uses TRBV7-9 with TRBJ2-1; 9 bases match TRBD2. The sequencing here drew on CD8+ T cells sorted from PBMCs, taken on the day of the yellow fever booster vaccination. This clonotype was obtained from a young man who received the YFV17D yellow fever vaccine. As DNA, the CDR3 is TGTGCCAGCAGCCTAGATAGCGGGAGTGTCTACAATGAGCAGTTCTTC. Amino acids: CASSLDSGSVYNEQFF.